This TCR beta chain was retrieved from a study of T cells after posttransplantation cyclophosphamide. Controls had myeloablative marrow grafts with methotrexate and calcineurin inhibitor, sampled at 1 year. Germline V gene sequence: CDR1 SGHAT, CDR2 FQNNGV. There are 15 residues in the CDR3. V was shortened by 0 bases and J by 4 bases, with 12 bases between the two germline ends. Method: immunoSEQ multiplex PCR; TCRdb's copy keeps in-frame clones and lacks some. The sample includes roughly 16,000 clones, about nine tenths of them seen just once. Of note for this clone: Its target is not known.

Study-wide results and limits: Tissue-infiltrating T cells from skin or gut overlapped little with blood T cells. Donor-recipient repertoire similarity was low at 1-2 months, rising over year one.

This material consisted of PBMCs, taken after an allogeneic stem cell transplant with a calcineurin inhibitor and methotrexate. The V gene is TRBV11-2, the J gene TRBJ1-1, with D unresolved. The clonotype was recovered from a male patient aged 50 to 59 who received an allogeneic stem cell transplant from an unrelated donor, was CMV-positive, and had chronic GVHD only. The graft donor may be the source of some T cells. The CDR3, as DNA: TGTGCCAGCAGCTTAGATGGTGCCGGGAGCACTGAAGCTTTCTTT. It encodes CASSLDGAGSTEAFF.